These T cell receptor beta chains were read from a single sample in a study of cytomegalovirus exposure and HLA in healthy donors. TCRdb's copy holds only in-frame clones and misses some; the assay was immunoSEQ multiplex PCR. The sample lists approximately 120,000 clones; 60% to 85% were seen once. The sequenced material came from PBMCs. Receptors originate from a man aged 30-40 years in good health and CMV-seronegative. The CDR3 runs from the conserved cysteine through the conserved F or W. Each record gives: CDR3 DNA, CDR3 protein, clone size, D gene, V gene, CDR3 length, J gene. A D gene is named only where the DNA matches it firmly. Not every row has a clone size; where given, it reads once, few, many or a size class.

TGCGCCAGCAGCCGGGACACCTACAATGAGCAGTTCTTC	CASSRDTYNEQFF	once	NA	TRBV5-1	13	TRBJ2-1
TGTGCCAGCAGCTCAACCGGGGGGAGAGTTAGTAGTAATGAGCAGTTCTTC	CASSSTGGRVSSNEQFF	NA	TRBD2	TRBV7-2	17	TRBJ2-1
TGTGCCAGCAGCACAGTCACCTACGAGCAGTACTTC	CASSTVTYEQYF	NA	NA	TRBV7-2	12	TRBJ2-7
TGTGCCAGCAGCTCACCACAAACGGGAGAGACCCAGTACTTC	CASSSPQTGETQYF	NA	NA	TRBV7-2	14	TRBJ2-5
TGTGCCAGCAGTTTAACAGGGATTGCGAACACTGAAGCTTTCTTT	CASSLTGIANTEAFF	NA	NA	TRBV28	15	TRBJ1-1
TGTGCCAGCCGTGGCAAGTCCAGATCCTACGAGCAGTACTTC	CASRGKSRSYEQYF	NA	NA	TRBV6-1	14	TRBJ2-7
TGCGCCAGCAGCTTGCAAGTAGGGGGTAACACTGAAGCTTTCTTT	CASSLQVGGNTEAFF	once	NA	TRBV5-1	15	TRBJ1-1
TGTGCCAGCAGCAACCGGGACAGGGGTCGGACCGGGGAGCTGTTTTTT	CASSNRDRGRTGELFF	once	NA	TRBV21-1	16	TRBJ2-2
TGTGCCAGCAGCTTGTACAGGGCGACTAACTATGGCTACACCTTC	CASSLYRATNYGYTF	NA	NA	TRBV5-4	15	TRBJ1-2
TGCGCCAGCAGCCAAGGTCGGACAGGAGAGGCACCCCTCCACTTT	CASSQGRTGEAPLHF	NA	TRBD1	TRBV4-3	15	TRBJ1-6
TGCGCCAGCAGCCCCGGTGGGTCAGGTGAAAAACTGTTTTTT	CASSPGGSGEKLFF	NA	NA	TRBV5-1	14	TRBJ1-4
TGTGCCAGCAGCCCCCCCCGAAGGGGCAACTCTCACCTACCCTATGGCTACACCTTC	CASSPPRRGNSHLPYGYTF	NA	NA	TRBV9	19	TRBJ1-2
TGTGCCAGCAGCCGCGGGACAGGGACTGACAATGAGCAGTTCTTC	CASSRGTGTDNEQFF	NA	TRBD1	TRBV11-3	15	TRBJ2-1
TGTGCCAGCAGTTTAATTCGCAGGGACACTGAAGCTTTCTTT	CASSLIRRDTEAFF	NA	NA	TRBV28	14	TRBJ1-1
TGTGCCAGCAAAGAGACAGGGGGAACGGATGGCTACACCTTC	CASKETGGTDGYTF	NA	TRBD1	TRBV2	14	TRBJ1-2
TGTGCCAGCACAAGGGACAGGGGAGCTGGGGCCAACGTCCTGACTTTC	CASTRDRGAGANVLTF	NA	TRBD1	TRBV28	16	TRBJ2-6
TGCAGCGCTCTTACACAGGGGGTGCGAGCCAACGTCCTGACTTTC	CSALTQGVRANVLTF	NA	TRBD1	TRBV29-1	15	TRBJ2-6
TGCGCCAGCAGCTGGGGGGACAGGGGGGACACTGAAGCTTTCTTT	CASSWGDRGDTEAFF	NA	TRBD1	TRBV5-1	15	TRBJ1-1
TGTGCCAGCCCAAGTTCCAGCGGGCAGTTATACATGAACACTGAAGCTTTCTTT	CASPSSSGQLYMNTEAFF	NA	NA	TRBV28	18	TRBJ1-1
TGTGCCAGCAGTTTAACGGGACAGGGGGCTCGAACCGGGGAGCTGTTTTTT	CASSLTGQGARTGELFF	NA	TRBD1	TRBV27	17	TRBJ2-2
TGTGCCAGCAGCCTTCAGGGTTGGACTAATGAAAAACTGTTTTTT	CASSLQGWTNEKLFF	once	NA	TRBV27	15	TRBJ1-4
TGTGCCAGCAGCTCCAGCGACAGGGGATGGGGTCAGCCCCAGCATTTT	CASSSSDRGWGQPQHF	NA	TRBD1	TRBV7-9	16	TRBJ1-5
TGTGCCAGCAGCCCTAGGAACGGCTACAATGAGCAGTTCTTC	CASSPRNGYNEQFF	NA	NA	TRBV9	14	TRBJ2-1
TGCAGCGTTGAAGATTTCGGGAAAACAGATACGCAGTATTTT	CSVEDFGKTDTQYF	NA	NA	TRBV29-1	14	TRBJ2-3
TGTGCCAGCAGTGAAGGGACAGGGGATGTTCAGCCCCAGCATTTT	CASSEGTGDVQPQHF	NA	TRBD1	TRBV2	15	TRBJ1-5
TGTGCCAGCAGCCTAGGGACAGGAGGGTCGGGACCCCTCCACTTT	CASSLGTGGSGPLHF	NA	TRBD1	TRBV7-2	15	TRBJ1-6
TGTGCCAGCAGTGAACCCGGACTCACGGCCCACGGCAATCAGCCCCAGCATTTT	CASSEPGLTAHGNQPQHF	once	NA	TRBV2	18	TRBJ1-5
TGTGCCGGGGGTCTAGGGGGAGGGCAGCCCCAGCATTTT	CAGGLGGGQPQHF	NA	NA	TRBV19	13	TRBJ1-5
TGTGCCAGCAGTTTAGGTCTCCAGACATCCCGTAGCTACACCTTC	CASSLGLQTSRSYTF	NA	NA	TRBV28	15	TRBJ1-2
TGTGCCATCAGTGCCGGACAGCTATACGAGCAGTACTTC	CAISAGQLYEQYF	NA	NA	TRBV10-3	13	TRBJ2-7
TGTGCCAGCAGCCAAGCGCTAGCGGGGGGAGGTACAGATACGCAGTATTTT	CASSQALAGGGTDTQYF	NA	TRBD2	TRBV4-2	17	TRBJ2-3
TGTGCCAGCAGCGCAGGAGGTACCAACGAGCAGTACTTC	CASSAGGTNEQYF	NA	NA	TRBV21-1	13	TRBJ2-7
TGTGCCAGCAGCCAAGGGACAGGGGGACCTGGGGCCAACGTCCTGACTTTC	CASSQGTGGPGANVLTF	NA	TRBD1	TRBV14	17	TRBJ2-6
TGTGCCAGCAGTTCTCGACAGGGGAGGTCTGGGGCCAACGTCCTGACTTTC	CASSSRQGRSGANVLTF	NA	TRBD1	TRBV28	17	TRBJ2-6
TGCGCCAGCAGCTTCGGGGGACTAGCTGGCACAGATACGCAGTATTTT	CASSFGGLAGTDTQYF	NA	TRBD2	TRBV5-1	16	TRBJ2-3
TGTGCCAGCAGCGTAGCGGGCTCTGGAAACACCATATATTTT	CASSVAGSGNTIYF	NA	NA	TRBV9	14	TRBJ1-3
TGTGCCAGCAGCCAAGCAACAGTGGGCGGCTACACCTTC	CASSQATVGGYTF	NA	NA	TRBV4-2	13	TRBJ1-2
TGTGCCAGCAGCCATTACCGATTTGGGACAGCTACAAACACCATATATTTT	CASSHYRFGTATNTIYF	once	TRBD1	TRBV9	17	TRBJ1-3
TGTGCCAGCAGCCTAGGGGCCTTCGAGACCCAGTACTTC	CASSLGAFETQYF	NA	NA	TRBV5-6	13	TRBJ2-5
TGTGCCAGCAGCAGGCAGGGATACTACGAGCAGTACTTC	CASSRQGYYEQYF	NA	NA	TRBV5-4	13	TRBJ2-7
TGTGCCAGCAGCTTAGGCGATCAGCCCCAGCATTTT	CASSLGDQPQHF	NA	NA	TRBV7-6	12	TRBJ1-5
TGCGCCAGCAGCCAAGAGCCGGGACAGGGGGGCAATGAGCAGTTCTTC	CASSQEPGQGGNEQFF	NA	TRBD1	TRBV4-3	16	TRBJ2-1
TGCGCCAGCAGCTTGGTAGCGGGATTGGATGAGCAGTTCTTC	CASSLVAGLDEQFF	NA	TRBD2	TRBV5-1	14	TRBJ2-1
TGTGCCAGCAGCTTGGCCGGAGCGGGGGGAGGAGATACGCAGTATTTT	CASSLAGAGGGDTQYF	NA	TRBD2	TRBV5-4	16	TRBJ2-3
TGTGCCAGCAGATCAGGGGGATCCGGCACCGGGGAGCTGTTTTTT	CASRSGGSGTGELFF	NA	TRBD1	TRBV6-1	15	TRBJ2-2
TGTGCCAGCAGCGTAAGGGCAGGGGGGTCCTCGGGGACCGGGGAGCTGTTTTTT	CASSVRAGGSSGTGELFF	NA	NA	TRBV9	18	TRBJ2-2
TGCAGCGTTGAAGAGTTGACAGATTGGGAGACCCAGTACTTC	CSVEELTDWETQYF	NA	NA	TRBV29-1	14	TRBJ2-5
TGTGCCAGCAGTGCAAGCGGGACCTCCTCCTACGAGCAGTACTTC	CASSASGTSSYEQYF	NA	TRBD2	TRBV6-1	15	TRBJ2-7
TGTGCCAGCAGCTTAGACCCGCAGGGGGCCGTTTATGGCTACACCTTC	CASSLDPQGAVYGYTF	NA	TRBD1	TRBV7-2	16	TRBJ1-2
TGTGCCAGCAGTTTAGTAGTACCCCCAGATACGCAGTATTTT	CASSLVVPPDTQYF	NA	NA	TRBV27	14	TRBJ2-3
TGTGCCAGGGGACAGCGGAATCAGCCCCAGCATTTT	CARGQRNQPQHF	NA	NA	TRBV21-1	12	TRBJ1-5
TGTGCCAGCAGTTTTATCGGACGGGGCACTGAAGCTTTCTTT	CASSFIGRGTEAFF	few	NA	TRBV28	14	TRBJ1-1
TGCGCCAGCAGGCGTCTAGCGTTCACAGATACGCAGTATTTT	CASRRLAFTDTQYF	NA	NA	TRBV5-1	14	TRBJ2-3
TGTGCCAGCAGTGAAACTACAGGAATTACTTACAATGAGCAGTTCTTC	CASSETTGITYNEQFF	few	NA	TRBV25-1	16	TRBJ2-1
TGTGCCAGCAGCTTAGCTAGCGGGAGTTATGATACGCAGTATTTT	CASSLASGSYDTQYF	NA	TRBD2	TRBV7-9	15	TRBJ2-3
TGTGCCAGCAGCTTAGGGGGAGGCGGATTTGGAGCTTTCTTT	CASSLGGGGFGAFF	NA	NA	TRBV7-9	14	TRBJ1-1
TGTGCCACCTGGGGGCTAGCGGGAGGTAGCTCCTACAATGAGCAGTTCTTC	CATWGLAGGSSYNEQFF	NA	TRBD2	TRBV10-3	17	TRBJ2-1
TGTGCCAGCAGTCCAGACAGGGAGAATCAGCCCCAGCATTTT	CASSPDRENQPQHF	few	TRBD1	TRBV6-1	14	TRBJ1-5
TGTGCCAGTACCGAGAGCAGGGGGCTTTCCTATGGCTACACCTTC	CASTESRGLSYGYTF	NA	TRBD1	TRBV19	15	TRBJ1-2